These 14 T cell receptor beta chains share one sample of origin, sequenced in a study of shared clonotypes between healthy human individuals. Clones were sequenced by immunoSEQ multiplex PCR, and TCRdb holds only the in-frame ones, with some missing. The repertoire holds 1.6 million or so clones, with 98% as singletons. Sequencing was performed on naive CD4+ T cells sorted from blood. Noted subset: CD45RA+ positively selected. The receptors stem from a man aged 30 to 39 in good health.

The rearrangement joins TRBV6-5 to TRBJ2-7; possibly TRBD1 or TRBD2 for D (5 bases each). The CDR3 contains 13 residues. Between the trimmed V and J ends, which lost 2 bases and 6 bases, there was a span of 11 bases. Looked up from germline, CDR1 is MNHEY and CDR2 is SVGAGI. The CDR3 spells CASSYDRGTEQYF. In nucleotides, the CDR3 is TGTGCCAGCAGTTACGATAGAGGGACCGAGCAGTACTTC.

The chain links TRBV6-5 to TRBJ2-1; D might be TRBD2 (6 bases). Trimming stripped 5 bases from V and 3 bases from J, with 14 bases between. The CDR3 runs to 15 residues. The germline V gene encodes CDR1 MNHEY and CDR2 SVGAGI. The CDR3, as DNA: TGTGCCAGCAGTCTCCGGAGGGCCAACTACAATGAGCAGTTCTTC. Amino acids: CASSLRRANYNEQFF.

The chain uses TRBV7-3 and TRBJ2-2; D is tentatively TRBD1 or TRBD2 (5 bases each). The V and J ends lost 4 bases and 5 bases respectively, with 14 bases between them. The germline gives CDR1 SGHTA, CDR2 FQGTGA. There are 15 residues in the CDR3. The CDR3 here is CASSSGPSLTGELFF. The CDR3 nucleotides read TGTGCCAGCAGCTCGGGGCCCTCTTTAACCGGGGAGCTGTTTTTT.

This sequence joins TRBV5-8 and TRBJ2-3; the D gene could be TRBD1 or TRBD2 (6 bases each). This CDR3 is built from 20 residues. V shed 0 bases and J shed 3 bases, with 26 bases lying between them. Looked up from germline, CDR1 is SGHTS and CDR2 is YDEGEE. The CDR3 region has the DNA TGTGCCAGCAGCTTGGGAGGGGGGTGGAGTACTACTCCCTGGACAGATACGCAGTATTTT. Translation: CASSLGGGWSTTPWTDTQYF.

The CDR3 coding sequence is TGTGCCACCAGCGGACAGGGGGTAGAGACCCAGTACTTC. Protein product: CATSGQGVETQYF. V usage is TRBV15 and J usage is TRBJ2-5; 10 bases map to TRBD1. The germline V gene has CDR1 LNHNV and CDR2 YYDKDF (reference sequence). J was trimmed by 4 bases and V by 5 bases; bases with no gene match: 1. This CDR3 has 13 residues.

The chain links TRBV11-3 to TRBJ2-4, with D maybe TRBD2 (6 bases). V was trimmed by 5 bases and J by 9 bases, leaving 14 bases between them. The germline gives CDR1 SGHNT, CDR2 YENEEA. This CDR3 has 13 amino acids. CDR3 nucleotides: TGTGCCAGCAGCAATAGTGAAGCGGGCATTCAGTACTTC. It encodes CASSNSEAGIQYF.

This clone was seen only once. The chain joins TRBV29-1 to TRBJ2-1, with 11 bases identical to TRBD2. In germline, CDR1 is SQVTM, CDR2 ANQGSEA. The CDR3 consists of 14 residues. V lost 7 bases and J lost 7; bases outside the gene matches: 9. The CDR3 loop reads CSATIAGGPNEQFF. Here the CDR3 DNA reads TGCAGCGCCACAATAGCGGGAGGGCCTAATGAGCAGTTCTTC.

This chain connects TRBV19 to TRBJ1-5, with D uncertain. Deletions cut 6 bases from V and 4 bases from J, with 13 bases between. The V gene's germline CDR1 is LNHDA and CDR2 SQIVND (reference sequence). This CDR3 contains 14 residues. The CDR3 sequence: CASSRPELNQPQHF. CDR3 DNA sequence: TGTGCCAGTAGCCGACCAGAGCTGAATCAGCCCCAGCATTTT.

V and J are TRBV4-1 and TRBJ2-2; tentative D call: TRBD2 (5 bases). Germline assignment: CDR1 MGHRA and CDR2 YSYEKL. The ends were cut back, 4 bases at V and 7 bases at J, with 16 bases in the middle. The CDR3 totals 15 residues. CDR3 residues: CASSPLNRDGGELFF. The CDR3, as DNA: TGCGCCAGCAGCCCACTGAACCGGGATGGCGGGGAGCTGTTTTTT.

This rearrangement joins TRBV27 to TRBJ1-1; D uncertain. Germline-derived CDR1 and CDR2 are MNHEY and SMNVEV (reference sequence). This CDR3 has 16 amino acids. V lost 1 base and J lost 0, with 12 bases in between. The CDR3 here is CASSLWANLMNTEAFF. The CDR3 DNA is TGTGCCAGCAGTTTATGGGCGAACCTCATGAACACTGAAGCTTTCTTT.

The chain joins TRBV10-3 to TRBJ1-1; tentative D call: TRBD1 (5 bases). The CDR3 sequence is 14 residues long. The V gene's germline CDR1 is ENHRY and CDR2 SYGVKD. Trimming pared 0 bases from V and 4 bases from J, leaving 9 bases between. The CDR3 bases are TGTGCCATCAGTGAGTCTAGGCAGGGCACTGAAGCTTTCTTT. It translates to CAISESRQGTEAFF.

CDR3 DNA sequence: TGTGCCTGGAGCGGGACTACCTACGGTGAGCAGTTCTTC. Amino acids: CAWSGTTYGEQFF. V is TRBV30 and J is TRBJ2-1; 7 bases align to TRBD2. Germline V gene lookup returns CDR1 GTSNPN and CDR2 SVGIG (reference sequence). With V trimmed by 3 bases and J by 9 bases, 8 bases remained unmatched. The length of the CDR3 is 13 residues.

The CDR3 spells CASSLMVQETQYF. The CDR3 DNA reads TGCGCCAGCAGCTTGATGGTCCAAGAGACCCAGTACTTC. The gene calls are TRBV5-1 and TRBJ2-5; D is unclear. Between the trimmed V and J ends, which lost 1 base and 1 base, there was a span of 5 bases. CDR3 length: 13 amino acids. Germline CDR1 is SGHRS and CDR2 is YFSETQ.

This chain connects TRBV29-1 to TRBJ2-1; perhaps TRBD1 as D (7 bases). Germline values: CDR1 SQVTM, CDR2 ANQGSEA. The CDR3 is 18 amino acids. Trimming took off 6 bases at V and 1 base at J, with 25 bases between the two ends. CDR3 sequence: CSVQPYIGGTVSYNEQFF. CDR3 DNA sequence: TGCAGCGTCCAGCCGTATATTGGGGGGACAGTGTCCTACAATGAGCAGTTCTTC.